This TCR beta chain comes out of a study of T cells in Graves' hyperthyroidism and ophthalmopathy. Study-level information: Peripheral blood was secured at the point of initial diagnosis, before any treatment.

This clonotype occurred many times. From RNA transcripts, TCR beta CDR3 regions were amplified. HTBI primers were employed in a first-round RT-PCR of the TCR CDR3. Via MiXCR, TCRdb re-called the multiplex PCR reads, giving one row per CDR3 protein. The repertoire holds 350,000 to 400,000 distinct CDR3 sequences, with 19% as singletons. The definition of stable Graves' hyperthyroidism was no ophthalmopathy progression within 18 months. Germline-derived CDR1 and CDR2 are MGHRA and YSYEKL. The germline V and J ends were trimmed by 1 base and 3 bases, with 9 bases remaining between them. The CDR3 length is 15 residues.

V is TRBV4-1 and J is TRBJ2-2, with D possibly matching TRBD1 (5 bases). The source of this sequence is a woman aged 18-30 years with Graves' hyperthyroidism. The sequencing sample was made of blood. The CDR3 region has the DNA TGCGCCAGCAGCCAAGGTGTAGGGGACACCGGGGAGCTGTTTTTT. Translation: CASSQGVGDTGELFF.